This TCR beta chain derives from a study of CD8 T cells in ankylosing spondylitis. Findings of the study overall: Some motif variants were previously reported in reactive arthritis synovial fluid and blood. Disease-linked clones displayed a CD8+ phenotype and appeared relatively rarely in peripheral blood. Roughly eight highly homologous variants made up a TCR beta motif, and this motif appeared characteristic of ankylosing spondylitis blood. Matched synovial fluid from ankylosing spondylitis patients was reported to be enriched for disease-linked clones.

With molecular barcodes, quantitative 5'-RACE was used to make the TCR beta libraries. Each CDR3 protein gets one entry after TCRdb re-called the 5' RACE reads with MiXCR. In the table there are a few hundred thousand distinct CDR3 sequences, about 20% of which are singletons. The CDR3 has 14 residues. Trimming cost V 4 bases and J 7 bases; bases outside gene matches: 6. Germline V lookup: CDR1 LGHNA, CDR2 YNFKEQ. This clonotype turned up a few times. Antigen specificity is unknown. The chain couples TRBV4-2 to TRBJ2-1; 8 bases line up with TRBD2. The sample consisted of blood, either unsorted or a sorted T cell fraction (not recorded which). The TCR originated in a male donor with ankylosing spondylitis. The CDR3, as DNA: TGTGCCAGCAGCCTTCGAGCGGGAGCTAATGAGCAGTTCTTC. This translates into CASSLRAGANEQFF.